The TCR beta chain described here comes from a study of vaccination effects on CD4 cells after COVID-19. This clone was counted a few times. The antigen is not known. Following 10 days of culture, CD4+ T cells were isolated. This individual tested PCR-positive for SARS-CoV-2 infection between March and December 2020. All participants had two doses of either the BNT162b2 or mRNA-1273 vaccine. The CDR3 extends over 14 amino acids. The V end was cut by 7 bases, the J end by 3 bases, with 15 bases between. From germline, CDR1 is SGHNT and CDR2 YENEEA. Sequenced by immunoSEQ multiplex PCR; TCRdb stores in-frame clones only, minus some. This sample carries over 35,000 clones, 76% of them seen once, and the ten largest clones take around 3.5%.

This sequence joins TRBV11-3 and TRBJ2-5; D is undetermined. The sample here was CD4+ T cells from PBMCs cultured without peptide, taken after COVID-19 vaccination. The receptor was isolated from a human donor who had a prior SARS-CoV-2 infection. The CDR3 region is CASIPPKDKETQYF. CDR3 DNA: TGTGCCAGCATACCCCCTAAGGATAAAGAGACCCAGTACTTC.